One and the same sample provided the 20 T cell receptor beta chains below, sequenced in a study of cytomegalovirus exposure and HLA in healthy donors. PCR involved 60 Vbeta and 13 Jbeta primers. TCRdb's table, derived via immunoSEQ multiplex PCR, lists solely in-frame clones and lacks some. This table has about 110,000 clones, 60% to 85% appearing once. The sequenced material came from PBMCs. The source is a woman in her fifties or sixties in good health and CMV-seropositive.

The CDR3 DNA reads as TGTGCCAGCAGCCACCCGCCATCCCGACAGGTCCAGTACTTC. Its translation is CASSHPPSRQVQYF. This chain links TRBV7-3 with TRBJ2-5; D might be TRBD1 (6 bases). The CDR3 is 14 residues long. CDR1 is SGHTA, CDR2 FQGTGA, per germline. Trimming pared 5 bases from V and 10 bases from J, leaving 20 bases between.

This clone appeared a single time. The chain is built from TRBV4-2 and TRBJ2-7, with 8 bases fitting TRBD2. The CDR3 spans 17 residues. With V trimmed by 2 bases and J by 7 bases, 16 bases remained unmatched. Germline V gene sequence: CDR1 LGHNA, CDR2 YNFKEQ. The CDR3 sequence: CASSQLDWVAGKEEQYF. The CDR3 bases are TGTGCCAGCAGCCAACTCGACTGGGTAGCGGGAAAAGAGGAGCAGTACTTC.

V gene TRBV4-2 combines with J gene TRBJ2-1, with TRBD2 matching 12 bases. Germline CDR1 LGHNA, CDR2 YNFKEQ. This CDR3 region has 16 residues. The V gene end was trimmed by 4 bases and the J gene end by 2 bases; junction bases not matched to a gene: 3. The CDR3 is CASSPRTSGTYNEQFF. The CDR3 DNA is TGTGCCAGCAGCCCTCGGACTAGCGGGACCTACAATGAGCAGTTCTTC.

The chain combines TRBV6-1 with TRBJ1-4; no clear D. Trimming shortened V by 6 bases and J by 7 bases, and 15 bases separated the two germline ends. The CDR3 spans 14 residues. Germline assignment: CDR1 MNHNS and CDR2 SASEGT. In nucleotides, the CDR3 is TGTGCCAGCAGAGGGCGAGGAGGGCCTGAAAAACTGTTTTTT. This encodes CASRGRGGPEKLFF.

The chain carries TRBV7-3 and TRBJ2-5, with 13 bases fitting TRBD2. The CDR3 has 18 amino acids. Looked up from germline, CDR1 is SGHTA and CDR2 is FQGTGA. Trimming cost V 2 bases and J 2 bases; bases outside gene matches: 8. The CDR3 region is CASSLLLAGGPYQETQYF. Here the CDR3 DNA reads TGTGCCAGCAGCTTACTACTAGCGGGAGGGCCTTATCAAGAGACCCAGTACTTC.

The chain links TRBV19 to TRBJ1-5; possible D gene TRBD1, 6 bases. Trimming pared 0 bases from V and 1 base from J, leaving 16 bases between. CDR1 and CDR2 from the germline V gene are LNHDA and SQIVND (reference sequence). The CDR3 length is 18 residues. This chain's CDR3 is CASSIDLRQGISNQPQHF. In nucleotides, the CDR3 is TGTGCCAGTAGTATAGATCTGAGGCAGGGGATCAGCAATCAGCCCCAGCATTTT.

The V gene is TRBV7-8, the J gene TRBJ2-5; TRBD2 agrees at 11 bases. The germline V gene encodes CDR1 SGHVS and CDR2 FQNEAQ. J was trimmed by 3 bases and V by 5 bases; bases with no gene match: 5. The CDR3 is 15 amino acids. The DNA of the CDR3 is TGTGCCAGCAGCGCATGGGGACTAGCGGAAGAGACCCAGTACTTC. Translated: CASSAWGLAEETQYF.

The rearrangement links TRBV9 to TRBJ1-3; D ambiguous. Looked up from germline, CDR1 is SGDLS and CDR2 is YYNGEE. Trimming took 0 bases from V and 4 from J, leaving 8 bases between them. The CDR3 spans 14 residues. The CDR3 nucleotides read TGTGCCAGCAGCGTAGACCCAGGCGGAAACACCATATATTTT. This translates into CASSVDPGGNTIYF.

The chain employs TRBV21-1 and TRBJ2-3; TRBD1 is taken as the D call from the table, unchecked against the DNA. TRBV21-1 constitutes a pseudogene. The CDR3 extends over 16 amino acids. DNA for the CDR3: TGTGCCAGCAGCAAAGATTCCAGATTTTACACAGATACGCAGTATTTT. This gives the protein CASSKDSRFYTDTQYF.

This clone was detected a few times. The chain carries TRBV6-6 and TRBJ1-4; possible D gene TRBD1, 5 bases. The CDR3 contains 14 residues. Germline V CDR1 and CDR2: MNHNY, SVGAGI (reference sequence). V was trimmed by 8 bases and J by 0 bases, leaving 10 bases between them. The CDR3 bases are TGTGCCAGCGGACATATTGCAACTAATGAAAAACTGTTTTTT. Its protein is CASGHIATNEKLFF.

CDR3 bases: TGTGCCAGTAGTTATTCGGTCGGGGAATATAACTATGGCTACACCTTC. Residues: CASSYSVGEYNYGYTF. The rearrangement joins TRBV19 to TRBJ1-2, with D hard to call. Germline V gives CDR1 LNHDA, CDR2 SQIVND (reference sequence). The CDR3 is 16 amino acids. Between the trimmed V and J ends, which lost 5 bases and 1 base, there was a span of 17 bases. Full variable domain (missing parts from reference TRBV19 and TRBJ1-2): DGGITQSPKYLFRKEGQNVTLSCEQNLNHDAMYWYRQDPGQGLRLIYYSQIVNDFQKGDIAEGYSVSREKKESFPLTVTSAQKNPTAFYLCASSYSVGEYNYGYTFGSGTRLTVV.

This clone was detected once. The chain carries TRBV18 and TRBJ2-5; TRBD1 matches at 7 bases. After removal of 3 bases from V and 4 bases from J, the junction contained 2 bases not matched to a gene. CDR3 length: 13 residues. The germline CDR1 and CDR2 sequences are KGHSH and LQKENI. CDR3 loop: CASSPRQGETQYF. The CDR3 region has the DNA TGTGCCAGCTCACCGCGACAGGGAGAGACCCAGTACTTC.

The chain is built from TRBV29-1 and TRBJ2-3; 13 bases match TRBD2. Per germline, CDR1 SQVTM and CDR2 ANQGSEA. With V trimmed by 4 bases and J by 4 bases, 2 bases remained unmatched. This CDR3 is built from 14 residues. The CDR3 DNA reads TGCAGCGTTGGGACTAGCGGGAGAGCAGATACGCAGTATTTT. Amino acids: CSVGTSGRADTQYF.

This clone was found a few times. This chain joins TRBV27 and TRBJ2-5; no definite D call. The V end lost 0 bases, the J end lost 1 base, and 9 bases lay between the germline ends. CDR3 size: 15 residues. In germline, CDR1 is MNHEY, CDR2 SMNVEV (reference sequence). The CDR3 nucleotides read TGTGCCAGCAGTTTATCGTGGGCAATCCAAGAGACCCAGTACTTC. Its translation: CASSLSWAIQETQYF.

The genes are TRBV19 and TRBJ1-3; the D gene is possibly TRBD1 (5 bases). V lost 7 bases and J 4 bases, leaving 14 bases between the germline ends. Per the germline V gene, CDR1 is LNHDA and CDR2 is SQIVND (reference sequence). The CDR3 loop spans 14 amino acids. CDR3 sequence (DNA): TGTGCCAGTACCGACAGTGGTAAGGGAAACACCATATATTTT. Translating it yields CASTDSGKGNTIYF.

Worth noting for this clone: One end of the junction does not line up with germline, which may come from a read error. The chain uses TRBV7-7 and TRBJ2-1; 10 positions agree with TRBD2. Germline CDR1 reads SSHAT; CDR2 reads FNYEAQ (reference sequence). CDR3 length: 17 amino acids. The CDR3 here is CASSSSVAGGLGSEQFF. CDR3 nucleotides: TGTGCTAGCAGCTCCAGCGTAGCGGGAGGCTTGGGAAGTGAGCAGTTCTTC.

CDR3 in DNA: TGTGCCAGCAGCGGAGCGGGTCTCTCCTACGAGCAGTACTTC. It specifies CASSGAGLSYEQYF. The V and J genes are TRBV9 and TRBJ2-7; D is possibly TRBD2 (6 bases). Germline V gene lookup returns CDR1 SGDLS and CDR2 YYNGEE. This CDR3 has 14 residues. Trimming cost V 3 bases and J 0 bases, with 10 bases left between them.

This chain joins TRBV18 and TRBJ2-1; 9 positions match TRBD1. V lost 4 bases, J lost 7 bases, and 20 bases stayed unmatched. Germline V gene data show CDR1 as KGHSH and CDR2 as LQKENI. This CDR3 is 19 amino acids long. The CDR3 reads CASSLTGLRDREAYNEQFF. CDR3 bases: TGTGCCAGCTCACTAACCGGTCTACGGGACAGGGAGGCGTATAATGAGCAGTTCTTC. Complete variable domain (other parts from reference TRBV18 and TRBJ2-1): NAGVMQNPRHLVRRRGQEARLRCSPMKGHSHVYWYRQLPEEGLKFMVYLQKENIIDESGMPKERFSAEFPKEGPSILRIQQVVRGDSAAYFCASSLTGLRDREAYNEQFFGPGTRLTVL.

The CDR3 DNA reads as TGTGCCAGCAGTGAAAAAGGGGGAACAGAGACCCAGTACTTC. Its protein product is CASSEKGGTETQYF. The V gene is TRBV6-1, the J gene TRBJ2-5; a possible D gene is TRBD1 (6 bases). The CDR3 length is 14 residues. Trimming left V 2 bases short and J 4 bases short, with 11 bases between. Per germline, CDR1 MNHNS and CDR2 SASEGT.

The CDR3 DNA is TGTGCCAGCAGTTCAACCCATCGACTAGCGGGAGTGGGCGAGCAGTACTTC. Translation: CASSSTHRLAGVGEQYF. V gene TRBV27 combines with J gene TRBJ2-7; 12 positions match TRBD2. CDR1 and CDR2 from the germline V gene are MNHEY and SMNVEV (reference sequence). This CDR3 spans 17 amino acids. With 4 bases clipped from V and 6 bases from J, the junction kept 13 bases outside the gene matches.